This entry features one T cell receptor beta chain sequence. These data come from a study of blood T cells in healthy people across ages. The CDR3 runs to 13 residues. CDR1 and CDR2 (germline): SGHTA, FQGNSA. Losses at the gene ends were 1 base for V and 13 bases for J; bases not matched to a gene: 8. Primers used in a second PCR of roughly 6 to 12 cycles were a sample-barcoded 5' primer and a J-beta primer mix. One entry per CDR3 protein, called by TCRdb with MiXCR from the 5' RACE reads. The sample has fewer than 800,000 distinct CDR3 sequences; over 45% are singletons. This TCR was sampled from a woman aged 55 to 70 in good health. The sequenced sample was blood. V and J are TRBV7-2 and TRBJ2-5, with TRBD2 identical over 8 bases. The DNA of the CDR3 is TGTGCCAGCAGCTTAGACCCCGGGACTAGTCTGTACTTC. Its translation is CASSLDPGTSLYF.